Listed here are 13 T cell receptor beta chains from one sample, sequenced in a study of identical twins. TCRdb re-called the 5' RACE reads with MiXCR, one entry per CDR3 protein. The sample comprises about 890,000 distinct CDR3 sequences, 9% to 15% of which are singletons, and 1.5% to 2% rests with the top ten. These data were also filed under a second study, of yellow fever vaccine responses in identical twins.

Input material: PBMCs. These receptors originate from a woman younger than 35 in good health.

The CDR3 region is CASSFAQGTQETQYF. The CDR3 DNA is TGTGCCAGCAGCTTCGCACAGGGGACCCAAGAGACCCAGTACTTC. The chain is built from TRBV7-9 and TRBJ2-5; 7 nucleotides align to TRBD1. J lost 1 base, V lost 3 bases, and 5 bases had no gene match. Germline loops: CDR1 SEHNR, CDR2 FQNEAQ (reference sequence). This CDR3 has 15 residues.

The rearrangement links TRBV27 to TRBJ2-3; 11 nucleotides line up with TRBD2. Losses at the gene ends were 6 bases for V and 6 bases for J; bases not matched to a gene: 11. Germline CDR1 MNHEY, CDR2 SMNVEV (reference sequence). The CDR3 loop spans 16 amino acids. This CDR3 is CASSPQTSGNSDTQYF. The CDR3 DNA sequence: TGTGCCAGCAGCCCCCAGACTAGCGGGAATTCGGATACGCAGTATTTT.

V gene TRBV25-1 combines with J gene TRBJ2-3; D may be TRBD2 (5 bases). This CDR3 region has 15 residues. V lost 1 base and J 1 base, leaving 9 bases between the germline ends. Germline CDR1 reads MGHDK; CDR2 reads SYGVNS. CDR3 loop: CASSELGRGTDTQYF. The CDR3 nucleotides are TGTGCCAGCAGTGAATTAGGGAGAGGCACAGATACGCAGTATTTT.

This clonotype was seen many times. This chain joins TRBV6-5 and TRBJ1-2; 7 bases agree with TRBD1. The V gene's germline CDR1 is MNHEY and CDR2 SVGAGI. This CDR3 is built from 16 residues. J was trimmed by 0 bases and V by 2 bases; bases with no gene match: 6. This CDR3 reads CASSYESQGANYGYTF. The CDR3 DNA reads TGTGCCAGCAGTTACGAGTCCCAGGGGGCTAACTATGGCTACACCTTC.

This clonotype was seen only a few times. The J gene is TRBJ2-1, the V gene TRBV12-3 or TRBV12-4; 8 positions agree with TRBD2. J was trimmed by 10 bases and V by 3 bases; bases with no gene match: 11. There are 15 residues in the CDR3. The CDR3 region is CASSFRRGESREQFF. In nucleotides, the CDR3 is TGTGCCAGCAGTTTCCGGCGGGGGGAGTCTAGGGAGCAGTTCTTC.

This clonotype came up a few times. The genes are TRBV3-1 and TRBJ2-5; TRBD2 matches 10 bases. From germline, CDR1 is LGHDT and CDR2 YNNKEL (reference sequence). This CDR3 is built from 17 residues. Trimming removed 1 base from V and 5 bases from J; junction bases left unmatched: 10. This chain's CDR3 is CASSQALASGRGETQYF. The CDR3, as DNA: TGTGCCAGCAGCCAAGCGCTGGCTAGCGGGAGAGGGGAGACCCAGTACTTC.

This clonotype was detected a few times. The junction differs from germline at one of its ends, possibly a read error. The chain carries TRBV4-1 and TRBJ2-1; D unclear. Germline V gene lookup returns CDR1 MGHRA and CDR2 YSYEKL. The CDR3 is 15 amino acids. CDR3 coding DNA: TGCGCCAGCAGCGAAGAAAGGTCCTCCTACAATGAGCAGTTCTTC. Translated: CASSEERSSYNEQFF.

CDR3 amino acids: CASSVTISNTGELFF. The CDR3 bases are TGTGCCAGCAGTGTAACGATTTCGAACACCGGGGAGCTGTTTTTT. The rearrangement links TRBV2 to TRBJ2-2, with D unclear. Trimming removed 4 bases at V and 0 bases at J, with 9 bases between. CDR3 length: 15 amino acids. Germline V gene lookup returns CDR1 SNHLY and CDR2 FYNNEI.

This clonotype was counted at least ten times. V and J are TRBV12-3 or TRBV12-4 and TRBJ2-7, with 8 positions matching TRBD1. The CDR3 has 12 amino acids. Trimming cost V 5 bases and J 6 bases; bases outside gene matches: 3. CDR3 DNA: TGTGCCAGCAGTGGCAGGGGGCTCGAGCAGTACTTC. It encodes CASSGRGLEQYF.

This chain uses TRBV21-1 with TRBJ2-2; the table's D call, TRBD1, was not checked against the DNA. TRBV21-1 is a documented pseudogene. The CDR3 runs 16 residues. This chain's CDR3 is CASSTRTAKDTGELFF. The CDR3 DNA reads as TGTGCCAGCAGCACCCGGACCGCGAAGGACACCGGGGAGCTGTTTTTT.

About this clonotype itself: The junction departs from the called germline gene at one end, perhaps through a read error. J is TRBJ2-3 and V is TRBV12-3 or TRBV12-4; 10 bases agree with TRBD1. The CDR3 runs to 16 residues. CDR3 in DNA: TGTGCCGGCAGGGACCCAAGGGGGACAGGGGATGAGGCGCAGTATTTT. It specifies CAGRDPRGTGDEAQYF.

V usage is TRBV10-3 and J usage is TRBJ2-1; 13 bases are a match to TRBD2. This CDR3 is built from 18 residues. V was pared by 6 bases and J by 0 bases, with 8 bases of the junction left unmatched. The germline CDR1 and CDR2 sequences are ENHRY and SYGVKD. The CDR3, as DNA: TGTGCCATCAGCTTAACTAGCGGGGGGGCGAGCTCCTACAATGAGCAGTTCTTC. It yields the protein CAISLTSGGASSYNEQFF.

V and J are TRBV12-3 or TRBV12-4 and TRBJ2-5; D call uncertain. This CDR3 spans 13 amino acids. Trimming cost V 3 bases and J 3 bases, with 8 bases left between them. The CDR3 nucleotides read TGTGCCAGCAGTTTTCGTGGGAAAGAGACCCAGTACTTC. Its translation: CASSFRGKETQYF.